Listed below are T cell receptor beta chains from one sample, sequenced in a study of cytomegalovirus exposure and HLA in healthy donors. Repertoires were generated with immunoSEQ multiplex PCR, while TCRdb's copy carries only in-frame clones and drops some. The sample has around 140,000 clones, about 91% seen once. The sequenced material came from PBMCs. The receptor set was obtained from a woman between 18 and 30 years old in good health and CMV-seronegative. Each CDR3 is given with its conserved first and last residue. The D gene is left open where the match is weak. Size is omitted from some rows. Given values are once, few, many or a class for expanded clones.

>TRBJ2-3|-|TRBV5-4|-
CASSDRQASTDTQYF
TGTGCCAGCAGCGATCGACAGGCCAGCACAGATACGCAGTATTTT
>TRBJ2-5|-|TRBV19|TRBD2
CATREWRGGQETQYF
TGTGCCACTCGGGAGTGGCGGGGGGGACAAGAGACCCAGTACTTC
>TRBJ2-7|once|TRBV6-1|-
CASSELSRGQYF
TGTGCCAGCAGTGAATTAAGCCGAGGGCAGTACTTC
>TRBJ1-3|once|TRBV28|TRBD1
CASSRQGIPGNTIYF
TGTGCCAGCAGTCGACAGGGTATACCTGGAAACACCATATATTTT
>TRBJ2-3|-|TRBV7-7|TRBD1
CASSLRTGGDTQYF
TGTGCTAGCAGCTTAAGGACAGGCGGGGATACGCAGTATTTT
>TRBJ1-1|once|TRBV18|-
CASSPGQPGTEAFF
TGTGCCAGCTCACCAGGACAGCCGGGGACTGAAGCTTTCTTT
>TRBJ2-1|-|TRBV2|-
CASSDQGSSYNEQFF
TGTGCCAGCAGTGATCAGGGGAGCTCCTACAATGAGCAGTTCTTC
>TRBJ1-2|-|TRBV7-3|-
CASSLGATYGYTF
TGTGCCAGCAGCTTGGGGGCTACCTATGGCTACACCTTC
>TRBJ2-7|-|TRBV5-1|-
CASSLVIREQYF
TGCGCCAGCAGCTTGGTTATTCGCGAGCAGTACTTC
>TRBJ2-3|medium-sized|TRBV5-6|-
CASSLSLAGTDTQYF
TGTGCCAGCAGCTTGTCTCTAGCCGGCACAGATACGCAGTATTTT
>TRBJ2-1|-|TRBV2|-
CASSDHRSEQFF
TGTGCCAGCAGTGATCACAGATCTGAGCAGTTCTTC
>TRBJ2-7|-|TRBV5-6|-
CASSPGGLSYEQYF
TGTGCCAGCAGCCCTGGGGGCTTATCCTACGAGCAGTACTTC
>TRBJ2-1|-|TRBV7-8|TRBD2
CASVPTSGAYNEQFF
TGTGCCAGCGTACCGACTAGCGGGGCTTACAATGAGCAGTTCTTC
>TRBJ2-5|-|TRBV11-2|-
CASSLQTSRETQYF
TGTGCCAGCAGCTTACAAACCTCTCGGGAGACCCAGTACTTC
>TRBJ1-5|-|TRBV18|-
CASSLYRVYQPQHF
TGTGCCAGCTCACTTTACAGGGTCTATCAGCCCCAGCATTTT
>TRBJ2-3|-|TRBV9|-
CASNNGGGTDTQYF
TGTGCCAGCAATAATGGAGGCGGCACAGATACGCAGTATTTT
>TRBJ2-7|-|TRBV4-2|-
CASSPTGRFHEQYF
TGTGCCAGCAGTCCGACAGGGAGGTTCCACGAGCAGTACTTC
>TRBJ1-6|-|TRBV19|-
CVMTASDRLNSPLHF
TGTGTGATGACGGCTTCGGACAGACTTAATTCACCCCTCCACTTT
>TRBJ2-7|-|TRBV27|TRBD2
CASSLQPGLAAISYEQYF
TGTGCCAGCAGTCTCCAACCGGGACTAGCGGCCATCTCCTACGAGCAGTACTTC
>TRBJ2-1|-|TRBV19|TRBD1
CASSISTGGIWQFF
TGTGCCAGTAGTATAAGCACAGGGGGAATTTGGCAGTTCTTC
>TRBJ2-4|-|TRBV7-8|TRBD2
CASSLASGGGSGQYF
TGTGCCAGCAGCTTAGCTAGCGGGGGCGGTTCGGGTCAGTACTTC
>TRBJ2-1|-|TRBV15|-
CATSRDKGLENEQFF
TGTGCCACCAGCAGAGATAAGGGGTTGGAGAATGAGCAGTTCTTC
>TRBJ1-1|-|TRBV19|TRBD1
CASSMGAGGTEAFF
TGTGCCAGTAGTATGGGAGCAGGGGGCACTGAAGCTTTCTTT
>TRBJ1-2|-|TRBV29-1|-
CSVDYGVRGYGYTF
TGCAGCGTTGATTACGGGGTTAGGGGGTATGGCTACACCTTC
>TRBJ1-5|-|TRBV7-2|-
CASSRIPRGGYQPQHF
TGTGCCAGCAGCCGGATCCCCCGAGGGGGATATCAGCCCCAGCATTTT
>TRBJ1-1|-|TRBV7-9|-
CASSLAAFLTEAFF
TGTGCCAGCAGCTTAGCGGCTTTTCTCACTGAAGCTTTCTTT
>TRBJ2-7|-|TRBV10-2|TRBD1
CASRQGAVDEQYF
TGCGCCAGCAGACAGGGGGCCGTGGACGAGCAGTACTTC
>TRBJ1-5|-|TRBV9|-
CASSQGGGNQPQHF
TGTGCCAGCTCCCAAGGGGGTGGTAATCAGCCCCAGCATTTT
>TRBJ1-6|-|TRBV11-2|TRBD1
CASSKGQGNSPLHF
TGTGCCAGCAGTAAGGGACAGGGAAATTCACCCCTCCACTTT
>TRBJ2-2|-|TRBV6-5|TRBD1
CASSRSDRDTGELFF
TGTGCCAGCAGTCGATCGGACAGGGACACCGGGGAGCTGTTTTTT
>TRBJ1-3|once|TRBV18|TRBD1
CASSPGTVRNTIYF
TGTGCCAGCTCACCTGGGACAGTGCGAAACACCATATATTTT
>TRBJ1-6|once|TRBV28|TRBD1
CASRTGNNSPLHF
TGTGCCAGTAGGACAGGCAATAATTCACCCCTCCACTTT
>TRBJ2-3|-|TRBV7-3|-
CASSLNTGTRTDTQYF
TGTGCCAGCAGCTTAAACACGGGGACACGCACAGATACGCAGTATTTT
>TRBJ2-7|-|TRBV7-3|TRBD2
CASSLASGPPHEQYF
TGTGCCAGCAGCTTAGCTAGCGGGCCGCCCCACGAGCAGTACTTC
>TRBJ1-6|-|TRBV27|TRBD1
CASTGAPTSPLHF
TGTGCCAGTACAGGGGCCCCTACGTCACCCCTCCACTTT
>TRBJ1-1|-|TRBV4-1|TRBD1
CASSQATYRGNTEAFF
TGCGCCAGCAGCCAGGCCACATACAGGGGGAACACTGAAGCTTTCTTT
>TRBJ1-2|-|TRBV6-1|TRBD1
CATKGQGRSGYTF
TGTGCCACCAAAGGACAGGGACGATCGGGCTACACCTTC
>TRBJ1-1|-|TRBV6-5|-
CASSSYTEAFF
TGTGCCAGCAGTTCGTACACTGAAGCTTTCTTT
>TRBJ2-1|-|TRBV11-2|-
CASSLVGYNEQFF
TGTGCCAGCAGCTTAGTCGGTTACAATGAGCAGTTCTTC
>TRBJ1-3|-|TRBV7-9|TRBD1
CASSSRDRGRRGNTIYF
TGTGCCAGCAGCTCCCGGGACAGGGGACGGCGTGGAAACACCATATATTTT
>TRBJ2-7|-|TRBV28|TRBD2
CASRRGGASREQYF
TGTGCCAGCCGCCGCGGGGGGGCTTCCCGCGAGCAGTACTTC
>TRBJ1-1|few|TRBV11-3|-
CASSSSPNTEAFF
TGTGCCAGCAGCTCGTCCCCGAACACTGAAGCTTTCTTT
>TRBJ2-2|-|TRBV7-8|-
CASSLQGGPSSGELFF
TGTGCCAGCAGCCTACAGGGTGGCCCCTCTTCGGGGGAGCTGTTTTTT
>TRBJ1-1|-|TRBV7-9|TRBD1
CASSSQGALANTEAFF
TGTGCCAGCAGCTCCCAGGGGGCCCTGGCGAACACTGAAGCTTTCTTT
>TRBJ1-4|-|TRBV9|-
CASSVGGVGEKLFF
TGTGCCAGCAGCGTAGGGGGAGTGGGGGAAAAACTGTTTTTT
>TRBJ2-2|-|TRBV18|-
CASSPTGTGELFF
TGTGCCAGCTCACCGACAGGCACCGGGGAGCTGTTTTTT
>TRBJ2-7|-|TRBV7-9|TRBD1
CASSPRTGVSYEQYF
TGTGCCAGCAGCCCGCGGACAGGGGTCTCCTACGAGCAGTACTTC
>TRBJ1-1|-|TRBV19|TRBD1
CASSIPHHGQGYTEAFF
TGTGCCAGTAGTATTCCCCACCACGGACAGGGGTACACTGAAGCTTTCTTT
>TRBJ1-2|-|TRBV11-2|-
CASSYLQGRRGYTF
TGTGCCAGCAGCTACCTACAGGGCCGTAGGGGCTACACCTTC
>TRBJ1-1|-|TRBV7-2|-
CASSLRGGANNEAFF
TGTGCCAGCAGCTTACGTGGGGGGGCGAATAATGAAGCTTTCTTT
>TRBJ2-2|-|TRBV5-1|TRBD1
CASRRETGMNTGELFF
TGCGCCAGCAGAAGGGAGACAGGGATGAACACCGGGGAGCTGTTTTTT
>TRBJ1-3|-|TRBV4-2|-
CASSQNSRTGNTIYF
TGTGCCAGCAGCCAAAACAGCCGTACCGGAAACACCATATATTTT
>TRBJ2-3|-|TRBV6-5|TRBD1
CASRHRTGATDTQYF
TGTGCCAGCAGACACCGGACAGGGGCCACAGATACGCAGTATTTT
>TRBJ2-5|-|TRBV28|TRBD2
CASSPLIWLAGGQYQETQYF
TGTGCCAGCAGTCCACTAATTTGGCTAGCGGGGGGGCAGTACCAAGAGACCCAGTACTTC